This is a list of T cell receptor beta chains from one sample in a study of CD8+ T cells in alopecia areata. Profiled with immunoSEQ multiplex PCR; TCRdb holds only in-frame clones, not every one. In the table there are around 200,000 clones, around 58% of which are singletons. The specimen was CD8+ T cells sorted from blood, collected at week 24, from a patient treated with tofacitinib. Receptors were obtained from a human donor with alopecia areata. Both conserved end residues are part of each CDR3. A D gene is named only where the DNA matches it firmly. Size is stated for part of the rows, as once, few or many counts, or as a class when the clone is expanded.

clone size	V gene	J gene	D gene	CDR3 DNA	CDR3 protein
NA	TRBV13	TRBJ1-2	NA	TGTGCCAGCAGCTCTTCTACGGGAGCCCTCACCTATGGCTACACCTTC	CASSSSTGALTYGYTF
NA	TRBV29-1	TRBJ1-2	NA	TGCAGCGTTGAAGACTCAGGGGCGTTCCCATCCCTCTATGGCTACACCTTC	CSVEDSGAFPSLYGYTF
few	TRBV7-9	TRBJ2-7	NA	TGTGCCAGCAGCTTAGCGACCTGGCCCACCTACGAGCAGTACTTC	CASSLATWPTYEQYF
NA	TRBV7-9	TRBJ2-5	TRBD2	TGTGCCAGCAGCTCTCCGGGACTAGAGCAAGAGACCCAGTACTTC	CASSSPGLEQETQYF
NA	TRBV7-9	TRBJ2-1	NA	TGTGCCAGCAGCTCAGACTGGTCCTACAATGAGCAGTTCTTC	CASSSDWSYNEQFF
NA	TRBV6-5	TRBJ1-5	NA	TGTGCCAGCAGTTATGGGGGGTATCAGCCCCAGCATTTT	CASSYGGYQPQHF
NA	TRBV6-6	TRBJ2-2	NA	TGTGCCAGCAGTTCCCTAGCGACGGGGGCAACCGGGGAGCTGTTTTTT	CASSSLATGATGELFF
few	TRBV25-1	TRBJ2-1	NA	TGTGCCAGCAGTGATATTGGGGCAAGGCGGGGTCCTGAGCAGTTCTTC	CASSDIGARRGPEQFF
NA	TRBV30	TRBJ2-1	NA	TGTGCCTGGAGTGTGGGTGGGTACAATGAGCAGTTCTTC	CAWSVGGYNEQFF
once	TRBV6-6	TRBJ2-7	TRBD2	TGTGCCAGCAGTTTCGCGGGGGATGCCTCCTACGAGCAGTACTTC	CASSFAGDASYEQYF
NA	TRBV4-1	TRBJ2-7	NA	TGCGCCAGCAGTCAGGGGAGCTCCTACGAGCAGTACTTC	CASSQGSSYEQYF
few	TRBV7-9	TRBJ2-6	TRBD1	TGTGCCAGCAGCTTACGGGACAGGAGCTCTGGGGCCAACGTCCTGACTTTC	CASSLRDRSSGANVLTF
NA	TRBV29-1	TRBJ2-1	TRBD2	TGCAGCGTCGCGGGGGGTTACAATGAGCAGTTCTTC	CSVAGGYNEQFF
once	TRBV5-4	TRBJ2-5	NA	TGTGCCAGCAGCTTACAGGAGGAGACCCAGTACTTC	CASSLQEETQYF
NA	TRBV6-5	TRBJ2-3	NA	TGTGCCAGCCTGGGGAGCCGCACAGATACGCAGTATTTT	CASLGSRTDTQYF
NA	TRBV7-9	TRBJ1-5	TRBD1	TGTGCCAGCAGCGGACAGGGGGCTCGCCAGCCCCAGCATTTT	CASSGQGARQPQHF
NA	TRBV14	TRBJ1-1	TRBD1	TGTGCCAGCAGCCAACCTGGGGGACAGCAGAACACTGAAGCTTTCTTT	CASSQPGGQQNTEAFF
NA	TRBV5-1	TRBJ2-7	NA	TGCGCCAGCAGGGGAACGGGACCCTACGAGCAGTACTTC	CASRGTGPYEQYF
NA	TRBV19	TRBJ1-5	NA	TGTGCCAGTAGTTCGGGTTACAATCAGCCCCAGCATTTT	CASSSGYNQPQHF
few	TRBV30	TRBJ1-1	TRBD1	TGTGCCTGGGGGACAGGGGCGCAAATTGAAGCTTTCTTT	CAWGTGAQIEAFF
NA	TRBV30	TRBJ1-4	NA	TGTGCCTGGAACCCGGACAGCGGGAATGAAAAACTGTTTTTT	CAWNPDSGNEKLFF
NA	TRBV2	TRBJ2-1	NA	TGTGCCAGCAGTCGAACACCCACGGGGGACTACAATGAGCAGTTCTTC	CASSRTPTGDYNEQFF
few	TRBV13	TRBJ2-2	TRBD2	TGTGCCAGCCAAGGACTAGCGGTGAACACCGGGGAGCTGTTTTTT	CASQGLAVNTGELFF
NA	TRBV11-2	TRBJ2-7	TRBD1	TGTGCCAGCAGCACTTGGGACAGGGGAGCCTACGAGCAGTACTTC	CASSTWDRGAYEQYF
NA	TRBV13	TRBJ1-1	NA	TGTGCCAGCAGCTACGGGGGCACTGAAGCTTTCTTT	CASSYGGTEAFF
NA	TRBV7-9	TRBJ2-2	TRBD1	TGTGCCAGCAGGGGGACAGGGGCCACCGGGGAGCTGTTTTTT	CASRGTGATGELFF
NA	TRBV27	TRBJ2-7	TRBD1	TGTGCCAGCAGTAAGGGGACAGGGGGCAACGAGCAGTACTTC	CASSKGTGGNEQYF
NA	TRBV6-5	TRBJ2-7	NA	TGTGCCAGCAGCCCATGGGGTAGCGGCTACGAGCAGTACTTC	CASSPWGSGYEQYF
NA	TRBV10-3	TRBJ1-2	NA	TGTGCCATCAGCGGGGACGGAGAAGTCTATGGCTACACCTTC	CAISGDGEVYGYTF
NA	TRBV4-1	TRBJ2-7	TRBD2	TGCGCCAGCAGCCAGGGACTAGCGTCGGGCGAGCAGTACTTC	CASSQGLASGEQYF
few	TRBV28	TRBJ1-2	TRBD1	TGTGCCAGCAGTCCCCAGGACAGGGGAAACTATGGCTACACCTTC	CASSPQDRGNYGYTF
NA	TRBV28	TRBJ1-2	NA	TGTGCCATATACAGGGATGGCTACACCTTC	CAIYRDGYTF
few	TRBV28	TRBJ1-4	TRBD1	TGTGCCAGCAGACGCTACCTCCGGGACAGTGAAAAACTGTTTTTT	CASRRYLRDSEKLFF
NA	TRBV5-6	TRBJ1-1	TRBD1	TGTGCCAGCAGCTGGGGGACAGCCATGAACACTGAAGCTTTCTTT	CASSWGTAMNTEAFF
NA	TRBV5-6	TRBJ2-5	TRBD1	TGTGCCAGCAGCTTGGTCTGGGACAGGGGGTTAGGCGAGACCCAGTACTTC	CASSLVWDRGLGETQYF
few	TRBV4-2	TRBJ2-7	NA	TGTGCCAGCAGCCAAGGAGAAGGGGGAGGCTACGAGCAGTACTTC	CASSQGEGGGYEQYF
NA	TRBV30	TRBJ1-1	NA	TGTGCCTGGATCCTCTTGGTGGCAGGGAACACTGAAGCTTTCTTT	CAWILLVAGNTEAFF
NA	TRBV4-2	TRBJ2-3	NA	TGTGCCAGCCGGCTCCCCGAAGCGGTCACAGATACGCAGTATTTT	CASRLPEAVTDTQYF
NA	TRBV5-1	TRBJ2-1	NA	TGCGCCAGCAGCCAACCCTGGTTCAATGAGCAGTTCTTC	CASSQPWFNEQFF